These 24 T cell receptor beta chains share one sample of origin, sequenced in a study of blood T cell repertoires in COVID-19. Repertoires were generated with immunoSEQ multiplex PCR, while TCRdb's copy carries only in-frame clones and drops some. The data hold roughly 100,000 clones, with roughly 76% observed a single time. The sample consisted of peripheral blood. The receptors shown here come from an elderly man with COVID-19, enrolled during active disease.

This chain links TRBV11-1 with TRBJ2-1, with 13 bases identical to TRBD2. The junction had 4 bases not matched to a gene; V was cut back by 5 bases and J by 9 bases. Per germline, CDR1 SGHAT and CDR2 FQDESV (reference sequence). The CDR3 loop spans 14 amino acids. This CDR3 is CASSIGLAGVEQFF. The CDR3 nucleotides are TGTGCCAGCAGCATCGGACTAGCGGGAGTTGAGCAGTTCTTC.

The CDR3 spells CASSLGQGGYEQYF. The CDR3 DNA reads as TGTGCCAGCAGCTTAGGACAGGGGGGCTACGAGCAGTACTTC. J is TRBJ2-7 and V is TRBV7-2; TRBD1 matches 9 bases. Per germline, CDR1 SGHTA and CDR2 FQGNSA. Trimming took 1 base from V and 3 from J; bases not matched to a gene: 1. This CDR3 region has 14 residues.

The chain uses TRBV6-5 and TRBJ2-1; no firm D call. V lost 2 bases and J lost 0, with 8 bases in between. Germline CDR1 and CDR2: MNHEY and SVGAGI. This CDR3 has 15 residues. For the CDR3, the DNA is TGTGCCAGCAGTTACATCAAGAGCTCCTACAATGAGCAGTTCTTC. This encodes CASSYIKSSYNEQFF.

The chain couples TRBV5-1 to TRBJ1-1; possible D gene TRBD1, 5 bases. CDR3 length: 14 amino acids. Germline assignment: CDR1 SGHRS and CDR2 YFSETQ. The germline V and J ends were trimmed by 0 bases and 1 base, with 7 bases remaining between them. The CDR3 nucleotides read TGCGCCAGCAGCTTGGGAGACAGGAACACTGAAGCTTTCTTT. Translated: CASSLGDRNTEAFF.

Here the CDR3 reads CASSQDRQGHLTSSGNTIYF. CDR3 nucleotides: TGCGCCAGCAGCCAAGATAGGCAGGGACACCTCACCTCCTCTGGAAACACCATATATTTT. The chain is built from TRBV4-1 and TRBJ1-3; TRBD1 is a possible D gene (6 bases). This CDR3 spans 20 amino acids. Looked up from germline, CDR1 is MGHRA and CDR2 is YSYEKL. The V end lost 0 bases, the J end lost 0 bases, and 21 bases lay between the germline ends.

V is TRBV7-8 and J is TRBJ1-5; TRBD1 matches 9 bases. Per germline, CDR1 SGHVS and CDR2 FQNEAQ. With V trimmed by 8 bases and J by 3 bases, 8 bases remained unmatched. The CDR3 runs to 15 residues. This CDR3 reads CASLPGTGYNQPQHF. Here the CDR3 DNA reads TGTGCCAGCCTCCCCGGGACAGGGTACAATCAGCCCCAGCATTTT.

This chain joins TRBV9 and TRBJ2-3; 10 bases line up with TRBD2. Losses at the gene ends were 0 bases for V and 6 bases for J; bases not matched to a gene: 4. The CDR3 loop spans 15 amino acids. Germline assignment: CDR1 SGDLS and CDR2 YYNGEE. CDR3 nucleotides: TGTGCCAGCAGCGTAGCCGGGACTAGCGCGGATACGCAGTATTTT. This codes for CASSVAGTSADTQYF.

This clone was found a few times. The chain carries TRBV6-1 and TRBJ1-3; 7 bases agree with TRBD1. The CDR3 spans 16 residues. Germline CDR1 is MNHNS and CDR2 is SASEGT. Trimming at V came to 4 bases and at J to 1 base, leaving 7 bases not matched to a gene. This CDR3 reads CASSVRQGSSGNTIYF. CDR3 in DNA: TGTGCCAGCAGTGTACGACAGGGTTCTTCTGGAAACACCATATATTTT.

The chain couples TRBV5-8 to TRBJ2-3, with 7 positions matching TRBD1. Germline V gene lookup returns CDR1 SGHTS and CDR2 YDEGEE. With 0 bases clipped from V and 6 bases from J, the junction kept 4 bases outside the gene matches. The CDR3 is 14 residues long. CDR3 DNA: TGTGCCAGCAGCTTGGGGGACAGCTCCGATACGCAGTATTTT. Its protein is CASSLGDSSDTQYF.

This clone has only one observation. The chain carries TRBV7-8 and TRBJ1-5; D not certain. The V end lost 1 base, the J end lost 1 base, and 8 bases lay between the germline ends. Looked up from germline, CDR1 is SGHVS and CDR2 is FQNEAQ. The CDR3 length is 15 residues. The CDR3 sequence is CASSLVSGSNQPQHF. CDR3 nucleotides: TGTGCCAGCAGCTTAGTATCCGGGAGCAATCAGCCCCAGCATTTT.

The chain employs TRBV19 and TRBJ2-1; TRBD1 matches at 7 bases. Looked up from germline, CDR1 is LNHDA and CDR2 is SQIVND (reference sequence). The CDR3 consists of 14 residues. The V gene end was trimmed by 5 bases and the J gene end by 4 bases; junction bases not matched to a gene: 5. The CDR3 sequence: CASSSGGAYNEQFF. CDR3 coding DNA: TGTGCCAGTAGTTCAGGGGGTGCGTACAATGAGCAGTTCTTC.

The chain recombines TRBV6-6 with TRBJ2-7, with a possible D match to TRBD2 (6 bases). Per the germline V gene, CDR1 is MNHNY and CDR2 is SVGAGI (reference sequence). V was pared by 6 bases and J by 6 bases, with 18 bases between. CDR3 length equals 14 residues. Here the CDR3 reads CASSPGRTISEQYF. The CDR3 nucleotides are TGTGCCAGCAGCCCCGGACGGACTATATCCGAGCAGTACTTC.

Only a few counts were recorded for this clone. The chain links TRBV27 to TRBJ1-2; TRBD1 matches at 7 bases. J was trimmed by 5 bases and V by 7 bases; bases with no gene match: 10. Germline CDR1 is MNHEY and CDR2 is SMNVEV (reference sequence). The CDR3 spans 14 residues. CDR3 in DNA: TGTGCCAGCACTCTTGTAGGGGGCGCTTATGGCTACACCTTC. It codes for CASTLVGGAYGYTF.

The gene calls are TRBV10-2 and TRBJ2-3; a weak D match, TRBD1 (6 bases). CDR1 WSHSY and CDR2 SAAADI come from the germline V gene. The CDR3 totals 14 residues. V lost 5 bases to trimming and J lost 1 base, with 10 bases between them. The CDR3 nucleotides read TGCGCCAGCAGTTTGACAGGACGCACAGATACGCAGTATTTT. Translation: CASSLTGRTDTQYF.

The chain's CDR3 is CSVDGLAGGTQETQYF. The CDR3 coding sequence is TGCAGCGTTGACGGTCTAGCGGGAGGGACACAAGAGACCCAGTACTTC. The chain combines TRBV29-1 with TRBJ2-5, with 12 bases that match TRBD2. Unmatched junction bases numbered 7, after V lost 3 bases and J lost 2 bases. CDR1 is SQVTM and CDR2 is ANQGSEA in the germline V gene. The CDR3 consists of 16 residues.

This chain connects TRBV11-1 to TRBJ1-2; D is possibly TRBD1 (5 bases). The V and J ends lost 5 bases and 6 bases respectively, with 10 bases between them. The CDR3 loop spans 12 amino acids. Germline V gene lookup returns CDR1 SGHAT and CDR2 FQDESV (reference sequence). CDR3: CASSEGAHGYTF. DNA for the CDR3: TGTGCCAGCAGCGAAGGGGCACATGGCTACACCTTC.

The CDR3 spells CASSPGLAGKYYEQYF. For the CDR3, the DNA is TGTGCCAGCAGCCCGGGACTAGCGGGAAAATACTACGAGCAGTACTTC. The gene calls are TRBV5-5 and TRBJ2-7; 13 bases map to TRBD2. The germline CDR1 and CDR2 sequences are SGHKS and YYEKEE (reference sequence). The V gene end was trimmed by 4 bases and the J gene end by 3 bases; junction bases not matched to a gene: 7. This CDR3 region has 16 residues.

The rearrangement links TRBV5-1 to TRBJ1-2; D not resolved. With 5 bases removed from V and 4 bases from J, the gap between germline ends came to 18 bases. This CDR3 has 15 residues. Germline values: CDR1 SGHRS, CDR2 YFSETQ. The CDR3 DNA sequence: TGCGCCAGCAGGCAAAGGACGGGAGCTGTCTATGGCTACACCTTC. This sequence encodes CASRQRTGAVYGYTF.

This rearrangement joins TRBV19 to TRBJ2-7, with D perhaps TRBD1 (6 bases). Deletions cut 10 bases from V and 6 bases from J, with 16 bases between. The CDR3 sequence is 12 residues long. Germline CDR1 LNHDA, CDR2 SQIVND (reference sequence). In nucleotides, the CDR3 is TGTGCCACCTTACAGGGTTCCGGCGAGCAGTACTTC. Protein: CATLQGSGEQYF.

This clone turned up a few times. The chain has TRBV15 and TRBJ2-1; a possible D gene is TRBD1 (5 bases). This CDR3 contains 14 residues. Germline V gene sequence: CDR1 LNHNV, CDR2 YYDKDF (reference sequence). Trimming took 0 bases from V and 10 from J, leaving 13 bases between them. CDR3 amino acids: CATSRDRRAGEQFF. Here the CDR3 DNA reads TGTGCCACCAGCAGAGATCGCAGAGCAGGGGAGCAGTTCTTC.

The CDR3 bases are TGTGCCAGCAGCTTGGTGGACAGGCCCCAAGAGACCCAGTACTTC. This codes for CASSLVDRPQETQYF. This chain connects TRBV5-6 to TRBJ2-5; 7 bases agree with TRBD1. The CDR3 totals 15 residues. V trimming: 0 bases; J trimming: 1 base; junction bases outside the gene matches: 3. The germline V gene has CDR1 SGHDT and CDR2 YYEEEE.

There are a few counts of this clone. V and J are TRBV2 and TRBJ2-7; TRBD1 matches 11 bases. There are 15 residues in the CDR3. With V trimmed by 6 bases and J by 7 bases, 11 bases remained unmatched. The germline V gene encodes CDR1 SNHLY and CDR2 FYNNEI. Written as DNA, the CDR3 is TGTGCCAGCAGGGCCTGGGACAGGGGGTCTAGGGAGCAGTACTTC. This translates into CASRAWDRGSREQYF. Together with reference TRBV2 and TRBJ2-7, the CDR3 gives the full variable domain: EPEVTQTPSHQVTQMGQEVILRCVPISNHLYFYWYRQILGQKVEFLVSFYNNEISEKSEIFDDQFSVERPDGSNFTLKIRSTKLEDSAMYFCASRAWDRGSREQYFGPGTRLTVT.

The J gene is TRBJ2-4, the V gene TRBV5-4; 9 nucleotides line up with TRBD1. V dropped 6 bases and J dropped 1; count of bases not matched to a gene: 8. Germline assignment: CDR1 SGHNT and CDR2 YYREEE (reference sequence). This CDR3 comprises 16 residues. The CDR3 region is CASTRAGTGAKNIQYF. CDR3 nucleotide sequence: TGTGCCAGCACCCGGGCGGGGACAGGGGCCAAAAACATTCAGTACTTC.

The CDR3 reads CATSGRLAGGNPDTQYF. The CDR3, as DNA: TGTGCCACCAGTGGTCGACTAGCGGGAGGGAACCCAGATACGCAGTATTTT. The chain joins TRBV24-1 to TRBJ2-3; TRBD2 aligns across 14 bases. This CDR3 spans 17 amino acids. Germline V gene data show CDR1 as KGHDR and CDR2 as SFDVKD. J was trimmed by 4 bases and V by 5 bases; bases with no gene match: 7.